The T cell receptor (beta chain) described here comes from a study of blood T cell repertoires in COVID-19. Germline V gene sequence: CDR1 GTSNPN, CDR2 SVGIG (reference sequence). There are 13 residues in the CDR3. Trimming stripped 4 bases from V and 2 bases from J, with 9 bases between. TCRdb keeps only in-frame clones here, not all; method: immunoSEQ multiplex PCR. This sample yields about 360,000 clones, of which about 87% are seen a single time; around 2.9% belongs to the top ten. The sequence was obtained from a human donor in a cohort sampled during active COVID-19. J is TRBJ1-5 and V is TRBV30; D remains unclear. The sequencing sample was made of peripheral blood. The CDR3 coding sequence is TGTGCCTGGAATGGAGAAGGCAATCAGCCCCAGCATTTT. Translation gives CAWNGEGNQPQHF.